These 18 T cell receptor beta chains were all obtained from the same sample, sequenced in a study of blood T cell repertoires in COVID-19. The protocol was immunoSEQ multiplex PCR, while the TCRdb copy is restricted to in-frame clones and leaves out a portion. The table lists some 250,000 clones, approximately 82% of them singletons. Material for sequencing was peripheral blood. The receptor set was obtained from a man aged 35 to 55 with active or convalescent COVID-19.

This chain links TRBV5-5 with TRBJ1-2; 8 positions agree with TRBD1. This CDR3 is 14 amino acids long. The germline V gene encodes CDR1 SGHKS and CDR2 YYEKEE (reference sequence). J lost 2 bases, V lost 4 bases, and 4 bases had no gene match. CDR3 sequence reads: CASSPGQGNYGYTF. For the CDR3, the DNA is TGTGCCAGCAGCCCTGGACAGGGAAACTATGGCTACACCTTC.

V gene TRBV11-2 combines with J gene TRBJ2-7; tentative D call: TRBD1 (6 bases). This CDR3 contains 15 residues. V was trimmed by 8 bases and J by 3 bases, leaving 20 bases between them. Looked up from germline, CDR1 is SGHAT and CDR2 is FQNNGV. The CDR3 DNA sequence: TGTGCCAGCGGCCACGGGGTGGGACACTACTACGAGCAGTACTTC. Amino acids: CASGHGVGHYYEQYF. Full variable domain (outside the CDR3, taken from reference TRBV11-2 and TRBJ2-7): EAGVAQSPRYKIIEKRQSVAFWCNPISGHATLYWYQQILGQGPKLLIQFQNNGVVDDSQLPKDRFSAERLKGVDSTLKIQPAKLEDSAVYLCASGHGVGHYYEQYFGPGTRLTVT.

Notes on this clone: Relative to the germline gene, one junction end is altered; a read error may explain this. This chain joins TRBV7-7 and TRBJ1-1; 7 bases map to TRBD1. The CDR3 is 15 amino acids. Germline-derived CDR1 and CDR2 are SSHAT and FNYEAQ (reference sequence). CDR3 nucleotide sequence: TGTGCTAGCATCGTCTTACAGGGGCCGACTCGAGGAGCTTTCTTT. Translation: CASIVLQGPTRGAFF.

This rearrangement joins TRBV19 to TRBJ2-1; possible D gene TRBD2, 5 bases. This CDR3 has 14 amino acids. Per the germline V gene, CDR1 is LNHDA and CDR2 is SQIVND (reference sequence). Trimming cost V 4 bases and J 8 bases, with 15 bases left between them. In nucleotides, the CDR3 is TGTGCCAGTAGTAAGAGGGCCTCAGGCCATGAGCAGTTCTTC. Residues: CASSKRASGHEQFF.

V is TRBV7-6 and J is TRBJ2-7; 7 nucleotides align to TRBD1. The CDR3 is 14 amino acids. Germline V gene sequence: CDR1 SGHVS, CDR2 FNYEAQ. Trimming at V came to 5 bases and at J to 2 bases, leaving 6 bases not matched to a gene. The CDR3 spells CASSPRQGTYEQYF. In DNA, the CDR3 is TGTGCCAGCAGCCCTCGACAGGGAACCTACGAGCAGTACTTC.

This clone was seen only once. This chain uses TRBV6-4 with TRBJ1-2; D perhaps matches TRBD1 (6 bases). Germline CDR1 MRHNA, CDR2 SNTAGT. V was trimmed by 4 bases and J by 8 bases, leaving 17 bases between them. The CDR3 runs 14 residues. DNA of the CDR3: TGTGCCAGCAGTGGCGACCAGGGGCGAGGGGGCTACACCTTC. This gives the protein CASSGDQGRGGYTF.

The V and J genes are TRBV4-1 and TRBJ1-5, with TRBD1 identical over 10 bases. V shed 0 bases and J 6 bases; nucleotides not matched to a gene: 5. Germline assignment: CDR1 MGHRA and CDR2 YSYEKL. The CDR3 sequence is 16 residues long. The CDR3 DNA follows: TGCGCCAGCAGCCAAGACCGGAGACAGGGGGCTCAGCCCCAGCATTTT. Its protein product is CASSQDRRQGAQPQHF.

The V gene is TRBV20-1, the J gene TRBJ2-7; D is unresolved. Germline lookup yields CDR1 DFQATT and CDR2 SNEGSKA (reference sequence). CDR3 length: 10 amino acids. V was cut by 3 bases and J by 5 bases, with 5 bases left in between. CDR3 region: CSARGHEQYF. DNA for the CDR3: TGCAGTGCTAGGGGCCACGAGCAGTACTTC.

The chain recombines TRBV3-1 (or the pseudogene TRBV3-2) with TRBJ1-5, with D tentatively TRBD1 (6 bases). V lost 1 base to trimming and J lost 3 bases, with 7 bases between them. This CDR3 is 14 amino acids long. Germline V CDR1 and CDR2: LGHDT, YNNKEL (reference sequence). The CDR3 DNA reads TGTGCCAGCAGCCAAGCAGGGGCCAATCAGCCCCAGCATTTT. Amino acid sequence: CASSQAGANQPQHF.

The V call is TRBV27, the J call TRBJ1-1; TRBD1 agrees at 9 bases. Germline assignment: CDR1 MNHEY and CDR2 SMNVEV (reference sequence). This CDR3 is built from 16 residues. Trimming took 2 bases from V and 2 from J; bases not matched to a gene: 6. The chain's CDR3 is CASSLATGGLNTEAFF. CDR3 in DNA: TGTGCCAGCAGTTTAGCGACAGGGGGGTTAAACACTGAAGCTTTCTTT.

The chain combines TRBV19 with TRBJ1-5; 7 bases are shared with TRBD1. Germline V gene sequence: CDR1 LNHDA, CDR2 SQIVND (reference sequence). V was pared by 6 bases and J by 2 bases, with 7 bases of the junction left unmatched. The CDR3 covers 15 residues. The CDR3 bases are TGTGCCAGTAGGGAACAGGGGAACGGCAATCAGCCCCAGCATTTT. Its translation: CASREQGNGNQPQHF.

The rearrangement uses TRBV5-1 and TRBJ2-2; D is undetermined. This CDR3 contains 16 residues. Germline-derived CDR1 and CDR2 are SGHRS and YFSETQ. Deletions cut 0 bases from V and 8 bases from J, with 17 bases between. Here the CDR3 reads CASSLEISAALGELFF. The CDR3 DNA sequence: TGCGCCAGCAGCTTGGAAATTTCGGCGGCCCTTGGGGAGCTGTTTTTT.

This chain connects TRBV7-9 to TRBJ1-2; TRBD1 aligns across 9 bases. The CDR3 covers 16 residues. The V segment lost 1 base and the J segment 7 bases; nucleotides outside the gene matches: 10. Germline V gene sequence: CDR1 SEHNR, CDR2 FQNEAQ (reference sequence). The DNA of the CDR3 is TGTGCCAGCAGCTTAGGTCAGGGGGACAGGGAGCCTGGCTACACCTTC. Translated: CASSLGQGDREPGYTF.

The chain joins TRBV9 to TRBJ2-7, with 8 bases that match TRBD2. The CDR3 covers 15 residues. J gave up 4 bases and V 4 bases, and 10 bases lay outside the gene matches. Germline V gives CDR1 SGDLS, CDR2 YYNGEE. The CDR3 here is CASSPGTGGPYEQYF. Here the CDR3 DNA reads TGTGCCAGCAGCCCCGGGACGGGGGGGCCTTACGAGCAGTACTTC.

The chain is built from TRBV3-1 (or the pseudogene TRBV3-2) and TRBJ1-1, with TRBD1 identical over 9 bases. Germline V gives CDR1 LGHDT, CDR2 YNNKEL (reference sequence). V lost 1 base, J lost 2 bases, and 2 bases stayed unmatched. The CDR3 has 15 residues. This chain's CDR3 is CASSQGTGANTEAFF. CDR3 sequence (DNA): TGTGCCAGCAGCCAAGGGACAGGGGCAAACACTGAAGCTTTCTTT.

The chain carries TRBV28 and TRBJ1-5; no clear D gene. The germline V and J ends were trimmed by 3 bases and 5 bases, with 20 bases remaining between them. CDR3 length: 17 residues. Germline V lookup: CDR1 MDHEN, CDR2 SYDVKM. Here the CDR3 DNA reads TGTGCCAGCAGTTTCCTTACGAGGGTCGTGGATGATCAGCCCCAGCATTTT. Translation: CASSFLTRVVDDQPQHF.

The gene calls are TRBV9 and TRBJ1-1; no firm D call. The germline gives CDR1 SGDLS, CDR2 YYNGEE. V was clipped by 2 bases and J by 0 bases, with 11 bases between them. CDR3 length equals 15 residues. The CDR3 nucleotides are TGTGCCAGCAGCGTTGGATTGGGAGTGAACACTGAAGCTTTCTTT. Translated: CASSVGLGVNTEAFF.

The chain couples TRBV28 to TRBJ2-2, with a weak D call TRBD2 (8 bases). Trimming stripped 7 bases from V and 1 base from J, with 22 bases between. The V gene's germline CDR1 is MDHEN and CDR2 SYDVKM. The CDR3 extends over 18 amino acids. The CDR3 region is CASNPHIGRGQNTGELFF. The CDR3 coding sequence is TGTGCCAGCAATCCGCATATCGGGAGGGGGCAGAACACCGGGGAGCTGTTTTTT.